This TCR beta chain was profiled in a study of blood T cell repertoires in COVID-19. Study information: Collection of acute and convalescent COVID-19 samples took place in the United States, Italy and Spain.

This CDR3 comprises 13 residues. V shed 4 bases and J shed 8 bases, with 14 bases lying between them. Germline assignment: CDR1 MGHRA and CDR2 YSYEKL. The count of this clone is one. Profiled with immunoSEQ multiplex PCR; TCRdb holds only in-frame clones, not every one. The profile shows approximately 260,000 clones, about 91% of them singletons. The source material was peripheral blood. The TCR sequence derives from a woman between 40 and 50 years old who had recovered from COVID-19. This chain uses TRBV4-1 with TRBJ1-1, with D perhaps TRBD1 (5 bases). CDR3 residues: CASSLSGDTEAFF. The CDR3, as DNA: TGCGCCAGCAGCCTTTCGGGGGATACGGAAGCTTTCTTT.